Sequencing of this T cell receptor (beta chain) was carried out in a study of T cells in localized non-small cell lung cancer. J gave up 7 bases and V 5 bases, and 5 bases lay outside the gene matches. This CDR3 has 16 residues. The germline gives CDR1 MRHNA, CDR2 SNTAGT. Produced via immunoSEQ multiplex PCR; TCRdb's table is partial and in-frame only. The sample shows about 40,000 clones, 75% to 90% of them seen only once. The receptor was isolated from a man aged 35 to 69 with stage I lung adenocarcinoma. The starting material was peripheral blood, obtained before any cancer treatment. The V gene is TRBV6-4, the J gene TRBJ2-1; TRBD2 matches at 16 bases. CDR3 amino acids: CASSPAGLAGGNEQFF. Written as DNA, the CDR3 is TGTGCCAGCAGTCCAGCGGGACTAGCGGGAGGGAATGAGCAGTTCTTC.